A selection of T cell receptor beta chains follows, all from one sample in a study of blood T cells in healthy people across ages. TCRdb re-analysed the 5' RACE reads in MiXCR, keeping a single row per CDR3 protein. The sample holds 1,100,000 or so distinct CDR3 sequences, under 55% seen once. What was sequenced was blood. The receptors come from a woman aged 55 to 70 in good health. CDR3s include the opening cysteine and the closing phenylalanine or tryptophan. Fields, in order: D gene, V gene, clone size, J gene, CDR3 DNA, CDR3 protein. A D gene is named only where the DNA matches it firmly. Clone sizes are given selectively: once, few, many, or a class where the clone is expanded.

TRBD2,TRBV29-1,NA,TRBJ2-1,TGCAGCGTCGGGAGGGCGAGCGGGGGTTTCTCCTACAATGAGCAGTTCTTC,CSVGRASGGFSYNEQFF
NA,TRBV10-3,few,TRBJ2-3,TGTGCCATCAGTAAAAACCCCCGAGCAGATACGCAGTATTTT,CAISKNPRADTQYF
NA,TRBV24-1,few,TRBJ1-5,TGTGCCACCAGTGAAGGGGGACCCAATCAGCCCCAGCATTTT,CATSEGGPNQPQHF
NA,TRBV2,few,TRBJ2-3,TGTGCCAGCAGTGAGGTGGTCACTAGCACAGATACGCAGTATTTT,CASSEVVTSTDTQYF
TRBD1,TRBV11-1,NA,TRBJ2-5,TGTGTCAGCAGCTACGACAGGGTGGGGAATGAGCAGTACTTC,CVSSYDRVGNEQYF
TRBD2,TRBV9,few,TRBJ2-5,TGTGCCAGCAGCCCAGACGGGACTAGCGGAGCTCAGCAAGAGACCCAGTACTTC,CASSPDGTSGAQQETQYF
TRBD2,TRBV2,NA,TRBJ2-7,TGTGCCAGCAGCCGTCGCGCGGGCGGGAGCAGTGAGCAGTACTTC,CASSRRAGGSSEQYF
TRBD1,TRBV7-7,few,TRBJ2-7,TGTGCCAGCAGCATCGGGACAGGGGGCGTCTACGAGCAGTACTTC,CASSIGTGGVYEQYF
TRBD1,TRBV7-2,NA,TRBJ2-1,TGTGCCAGTTCCCGGGACAGGTCTATGAATGAGCAGTTCTTC,CASSRDRSMNEQFF
NA,TRBV20-1,few,TRBJ2-7,TGCAGTGCTAGAGAGCCTGGAACCGTATCCCTCTACGAGCAGTACTTC,CSAREPGTVSLYEQYF
NA,TRBV15,NA,TRBJ1-4,TGTGCCACCAGTACCCAACACGGGACTGGTGAAAAACTGTTTTTT,CATSTQHGTGEKLFF
TRBD2,TRBV24-1,few,TRBJ2-1,TGTGCCACCAGTGAGACACATCCTAGCGGGAGACCGTCTAAATATTACAATGAGCAGTTCTTC,CATSETHPSGRPSKYYNEQFF
NA,TRBV20-1,few,TRBJ2-1,TGCAGTGCTAGAGTGGGAGTGAGGGCCTACAATGAGCAGTTCTTC,CSARVGVRAYNEQFF
NA,TRBV9,NA,TRBJ1-2,TGTGCCAGCAGCGTAGCTAACACAATGTCCTATGGCTACACCTTC,CASSVANTMSYGYTF
NA,TRBV20-1,NA,TRBJ2-7,TGCAGTGCTATGGTAACCGCAGAGACCTACGAGCAGTACTTC,CSAMVTAETYEQYF
NA,TRBV6-5,NA,TRBJ2-5,TGTGCCAGCAGTGACGGCCTAGCTCAAGAGACCCAGTACTTC,CASSDGLAQETQYF
NA,TRBV7-2,NA,TRBJ1-6,TGTGCCAGCAGCCCCCGGGACATCTATAATTCACCCCTCCACTTT,CASSPRDIYNSPLHF
NA,TRBV27,NA,TRBJ1-5,TGTGCCAGCAGTTCCCGGGGGGATCGCAATCAGCCCCAGCATTTT,CASSSRGDRNQPQHF
NA,TRBV12-3/TRBV12-4,NA,TRBJ2-7,TGTGCCAGCAGTTTGAGAGGGGTTGGGTACGAGCAGTACTTC,CASSLRGVGYEQYF
NA,TRBV2,NA,TRBJ2-1,TGTGCCAGCAGCCCAAGGGGCGGTGAGCAGTTCTTC,CASSPRGGEQFF
TRBD2,TRBV10-2,NA,TRBJ2-1,TGCGCCAGCCCGCGGGGGGCGGGAGTTTGCCCTGAGCAGTTCTTC,CASPRGAGVCPEQFF
TRBD1,TRBV11-1,NA,TRBJ2-7,TGTGCCAGCAGCTTATGGTCAGGGGGCGAGCAGTACTTC,CASSLWSGGEQYF
TRBD1,TRBV4-1,few,TRBJ2-7,TGCGCCAGCAGGGGACAGGGCGGGTCCGAGCAGTACTTC,CASRGQGGSEQYF
TRBD2,TRBV7-9,NA,TRBJ2-1,TGTGCCAGCAGCGGCGGGACTACCCACTTGGAGCAGTTCTTC,CASSGGTTHLEQFF
TRBD1,TRBV28,once,TRBJ2-7,TGTGCCAGCAGTTTATGGGGACAGGGGAGCTCCTACGAGCAGTACTTC,CASSLWGQGSSYEQYF
NA,TRBV29-1,NA,TRBJ2-5,TGCAGCGTTGAAACCACAGTTGGAGAGACCCAGTACTTC,CSVETTVGETQYF
NA,TRBV18,NA,TRBJ2-1,TGTGCCAGCTTACCAAAAAGGGCAAGCTCCTACAATGAGCAGTTCTTC,CASLPKRASSYNEQFF
TRBD2,TRBV7-2,NA,TRBJ2-5,TGTGCCAGCAGGCCACTAGCGGAAGGGGGTAATGAGCAGTACTTC,CASRPLAEGGNEQYF
TRBD2,TRBV7-9,few,TRBJ2-3,TGTGCCAGCAGCAACCGACTAGCGATTCACACAGATACGCAGTATTTT,CASSNRLAIHTDTQYF
NA,TRBV4-1,NA,TRBJ2-7,TGCGCCAGCAGCCAAGGCGGGGGCGGCTCCTACGAGCAGTACTTC,CASSQGGGGSYEQYF
NA,TRBV7-9,NA,TRBJ2-5,TGTGCCAGCAGCCCTGATACCGGCGCCTCCTACAATGAGCAGTACTTC,CASSPDTGASYNEQYF
TRBD2,TRBV5-1,NA,TRBJ2-5,TGCGCCAGCAGCTCCCGGACTAGCGGGAGTGTGCCCCAGTACTTC,CASSSRTSGSVPQYF
NA,TRBV18,NA,TRBJ2-4,TGTGCCAGCTCATCCCGGGACCTGATAGCCAAAAACATTCAGTACTTC,CASSSRDLIAKNIQYF
TRBD1,TRBV10-3,few,TRBJ2-1,TGTGCCATCAGTGACCTACAGGGGAAGTTCTTC,CAISDLQGKFF
NA,TRBV27,NA,TRBJ2-7,TGTGCCAGCAAAGCTCCCGCGGGACGGTGGTACGAGCAGTACTTC,CASKAPAGRWYEQYF
NA,TRBV7-9,NA,TRBJ2-7,TGTGCCAGCAGCCACTATGGACAGACCTACGAGCAGTACTTC,CASSHYGQTYEQYF
NA,TRBV20-1,few,TRBJ1-2,TGCAGTGCTCCCTCGGCAGGGTCCTATGGCTACACCTTC,CSAPSAGSYGYTF
TRBD1,TRBV5-1,few,TRBJ2-7,TGCGCCAGCAGCCCGGGGACAGTTACGCGGTACTTC,CASSPGTVTRYF
NA,TRBV3-1,NA,TRBJ1-5,TGTGCCAGCAGCCAGGGGACTGTGAATCAGCCCCAGCATTTT,CASSQGTVNQPQHF
NA,TRBV10-3,NA,TRBJ1-6,TGTGCCATCAACCACTCGGGACAAGCAAATTCACCCCTCCACTTT,CAINHSGQANSPLHF
NA,TRBV10-3,many,TRBJ2-7,TGTGCCATCAGTGAGGGAGGGTCCTACGAGCAGTACTTC,CAISEGGSYEQYF
NA,TRBV3-1,NA,TRBJ1-2,TGTGCCAGCAGCCAAGATAGGGGGACGGGTGGCTACACCTTC,CASSQDRGTGGYTF
NA,TRBV30,few,TRBJ2-1,TGTGCCTGGAGTGTACCCGTAGTTACGGACGAGCAGTTCTTC,CAWSVPVVTDEQFF
TRBD2,TRBV9,many,TRBJ2-3,TGTGCCAGCAGCGTAGGTCTAGCGGCCACAGATACGCAGTATTTT,CASSVGLAATDTQYF
NA,TRBV20-1,NA,TRBJ2-3,TGCAGTGCTAGAGTCGTAGATACGCAGTATTTT,CSARVVDTQYF
TRBD2,TRBV11-2,NA,TRBJ2-3,TGTGCCAGCAGCTTAGCCCGACTAGCGGTAGATACGCAGTATTTT,CASSLARLAVDTQYF
NA,TRBV9,few,TRBJ2-3,TGTGCCAGCAGCGGGGGACCTCGCACAGATACGCAGTATTTT,CASSGGPRTDTQYF
TRBD1,TRBV29-1,NA,TRBJ2-1,TGCAGCGTTCTTAGCCAGGGGGTCTACAATGAGCAGTTCTTC,CSVLSQGVYNEQFF
TRBD1,TRBV6-5,NA,TRBJ1-4,TGTGCCAGCGGGGGAGGGGGCGCGGCTGAAAAACTGTTTTTT,CASGGGGAAEKLFF
TRBD1,TRBV24-1,NA,TRBJ2-3,TGTGCCACCAGTGATACCCCGGGGACAGGGCGCACAGATACGCAGTATTTT,CATSDTPGTGRTDTQYF
NA,TRBV5-1,few,TRBJ1-2,TGCGCCAGCAGCTTGGCTGCCAACGTGGGCTACACCTTC,CASSLAANVGYTF
TRBD1,TRBV29-1,many,TRBJ2-7,TGCAGCGCCAAACGACAGGGGGCGGACGAGCAGTACTTC,CSAKRQGADEQYF
NA,TRBV20-1,few,TRBJ2-7,TGCAGTGCCTTAGGGGGCGGGAGCTCCTACGAGCAGTACTTC,CSALGGGSSYEQYF
NA,TRBV6-6,NA,TRBJ1-6,TGTGCCAGCAGTTACCCGTCAGGGACTTCACCCCTCCACTTT,CASSYPSGTSPLHF
NA,TRBV27,NA,TRBJ2-5,TGTGCCAGCTCCCCCCCGACAGGGAGGAAGGAGACCCAGTACTTC,CASSPPTGRKETQYF
TRBD2,TRBV14,few,TRBJ2-5,TGTGCCAGCAGCCAAGCCCTCTTCGGGGCTAGCGGGAGTTCAGAGACCCAGTACTTC,CASSQALFGASGSSETQYF
NA,TRBV6-5,NA,TRBJ2-5,TGTGCCAGCAGTTCTCCACAGCTCCAAGAGACCCAGTACTTC,CASSSPQLQETQYF